Detailed here is one T cell receptor beta chain. The V gene end was trimmed by 6 bases and the J gene end by 7 bases; junction bases not matched to a gene: 22. The V gene's germline CDR1 is SQVTM and CDR2 ANQGSEA. The CDR3 consists of 17 residues. This entry is derived from a study of control samples from healthy donors and cancer patients. Measured with immunoSEQ multiplex PCR; TCRdb has only the in-frame clones, and not every one. Counted here are roughly 100,000 clones, 80% to 95% occurring once; the ten biggest clones make up around 0.9%. The V and J genes are TRBV29-1 and TRBJ1-2; 8 bases map to TRBD1. What was sequenced was blood. This receptor was taken from a woman aged 25-40 years in good health. The CDR3 DNA reads as TGCAGCGTATTTGGATCGGGCACAGGGGGATTGTTCGCTGGCTACACCTTC. Protein sequence: CSVFGSGTGGLFAGYTF.